The T cell receptor (beta chain) under discussion was sequenced for a study of blood T cell repertoires in COVID-19 (TCRdb year 2020). Concerning the study at large: Samples covering the acute and convalescent phases of COVID-19 were provided by collaborators in the United States, Italy and Spain. HLA class I and class II types, where available, came from metadata supplied by the sample provider rather than from assay-based typing. A de-identified subject ID, COVID-19 status, age in years and sex were almost always included in the sample metadata. The material from the prospective study consisted of cDNA or gDNA derived from T cells, B-cell-depleted T cells, or PBMCs. The repertoires were made available in a free public database intended to serve as a resource for research on the immune response to SARS-CoV-2. The samples were drawn from the first 160 participants of the ongoing ImmuneRACE study and from 1,254 subjects provided by 6 global collaborators. Subjects who had been exposed to COVID-19, were actively infected with it, or had recovered from it provided the deeply sampled blood TCRbeta repertoires that made up the dataset.

CDR1 and CDR2 are drawn from the germline V gene: SGHVS, FQNEAQ. The cysteine opens and the phenylalanine closes a CDR3 of 15 amino acids. The entry retains the CDR3 DNA only, 45 bases that are in frame from base 1. At the junction V is shortened by 5 bases and J by 2 bases, with 14 bases in between. TCRbeta CDR3 regions were amplified from genomic DNA using the immunoSEQ Assay, a bias-controlled multiplex PCR. The authors processed their data as follows. Nucleated cell counts per sample were estimated from amplification of reference gene primers within the assay. To quantify the absolute abundance of each unique TCRbeta CDR3 rearrangement, sequence reads were collapsed and filtered. For each sample, productive Simpson clonality was calculated as the square root of Simpson's diversity index across productive rearrangements. What TCRdb holds here is the immuneACCESS table cut down to in-frame rearrangements. Part of the clones is not present; checked against another copy, under half of the missing clones reflect an unresolved V gene, and the others are unexplained. That table is the source of V, J and clone size, and D and trimming were worked out from the DNA. This sample holds approximately 46,000 clones; about nine tenths were observed only once. The biggest ten clones account for roughly 3.7% of the sample.

As concerns this clone: There is no known antigen for this receptor. Base quality data are lacking; no much larger clone is found one base away.

Each collaborating institution followed its own protocols to collect whole blood in K2EDTA tubes. Collaborator samples were shipped for TCRbeta analysis as frozen whole blood, isolated PBMCs, or DNA extracted from either sample type. The study at large found these results: How much clinical and demographic metadata was included differed by source and by participant, and the metadata was provided uncurated.

The source material was peripheral blood. The sequence links TRBV7-8 to TRBJ2-3; the D gene is perhaps TRBD2, on 5 matching bases. The source of this sequence is a human donor in a cohort sampled during active COVID-19. The CDR3 has the sequence CASSLGITSTDTQYF. The nucleotides are TGTGCCAGCAGCCTCGGGATTACTTCCACAGATACGCAGTATTTT.